Shown below are 30 T cell receptor beta chains from a single sample sequenced in a study of T cell repertoires in cytomegalovirus infection. TCRdb reprocessed the reads via MiXCR and lists one record per CDR3 protein. The top ten hold 60% to 75% of the sample, which has roughly 69,000 distinct CDR3 sequences, roughly a fifth seen once. Their cognate antigens are unknown. This specimen was CD8+ T cells from cultured PBMCs, taken from culture after CMV antigen stimulation. These receptors all stem from a human donor in good health (CMV status not recorded). Some clones in this sample may be carry-over from other donors' samples.

The table lists this clonotype with a few counts. This chain connects TRBV7-9 to TRBJ1-5; a possible D gene is TRBD1 (6 bases). The V gene lost 4 bases and the J gene lost 4 bases, with 11 bases spanning the gap. Germline V CDR1 and CDR2: SEHNR, FQNEAQ (reference sequence). The CDR3 loop spans 14 amino acids. The CDR3 reads CASSSPGQNQPQHF. The CDR3 region has the DNA TGTGCCAGCAGCTCCCCGGGACAAAATCAGCCCCAGCATTTT.

The gene calls are TRBV6-2 or TRBV6-3 and TRBJ2-1; TRBD2 agrees at 12 bases. CDR1 is MNHEY, CDR2 SVGEGT, per germline. The CDR3 covers 15 residues. The V segment lost 3 bases and the J segment 7 bases; nucleotides outside the gene matches: 4. The CDR3 sequence: CASSYSGLAGNEQFF. The CDR3 DNA reads TGTGCCAGCAGTTATTCAGGACTAGCGGGGAATGAGCAGTTCTTC.

This clonotype was observed a handful of times. The rearrangement uses TRBV20-1 and TRBJ2-7; 8 nucleotides line up with TRBD1. The V gene's germline CDR1 is DFQATT and CDR2 SNEGSKA (reference sequence). The trim removed 6 bases at V and 6 bases at J, leaving 4 bases unmatched. The CDR3 runs to 11 residues. CDR3 sequence (DNA): TGCAGTGCGGAAACAGGGGGCGAGCAGTACTTC. Translating gives CSAETGGEQYF.

The rearrangement uses TRBV7-2 and TRBJ2-5; D gene unclear. The CDR3 covers 14 residues. V was trimmed by 0 bases and J by 4 bases, leaving 9 bases between them. Germline CDR1 is SGHTA and CDR2 is FQGNSA. The CDR3 is CASSLADLRETQYF. CDR3 DNA: TGTGCCAGCAGCTTAGCGGATCTGAGAGAGACCCAGTACTTC.

The gene calls are TRBV7-8 and TRBJ1-2; 7 bases map to TRBD1. Germline CDR1 and CDR2: SGHVS and FQNEAQ. The CDR3 runs 15 residues. J lost 3 bases, V lost 4 bases, and 8 bases had no gene match. CDR3 protein: CASSSPGQSHYGYTF. The CDR3 DNA follows: TGTGCCAGCAGCTCCCCGGGACAGTCCCACTATGGCTACACCTTC. Drawing the rest from reference TRBV7-8 and TRBJ1-2, the complete variable domain is GAGVSQSPRYKVAKRGQDVALRCDPISGHVSLFWYQQALGQGPEFLTYFQNEAQLDKSGLPSDRFFAERPEGSVSTLKIQRTQQEDSAVYLCASSSPGQSHYGYTFGSGTRLTVV.

This chain links TRBV7-6 with TRBJ2-2; no clear D. CDR3 length: 15 amino acids. Germline V gene lookup returns CDR1 SGHVS and CDR2 FNYEAQ. Between the trimmed V and J ends, which lost 5 bases and 6 bases, there was a span of 16 bases. CDR3 residues: CASSGPASAPGELFF. The CDR3 DNA is TGTGCCAGCAGCGGACCGGCCTCCGCCCCCGGGGAGCTGTTTTTT.

The rearrangement joins TRBV6-2 or TRBV6-3 to TRBJ1-5, with a tentative D call TRBD1 (5 bases). The germline gives CDR1 MNHEY, CDR2 SVGEGT. The V end was cut by 6 bases, the J end by 0 bases, with 18 bases between. CDR3 length equals 17 residues. Here the CDR3 DNA reads TGTGCCAGCAGGCCCTTCCGGGACGGCCATAGCAATCAGCCCCAGCATTTT. Translating gives CASRPFRDGHSNQPQHF.

This clonotype occurred a few times. This CDR3 reads CASSPPTKSYEQYF. DNA of the CDR3: TGCGCCAGCAGCCCACCGACTAAGTCCTACGAGCAGTACTTC. This chain connects TRBV4-1 to TRBJ2-7, with a weak D call TRBD2 (5 bases). Germline CDR1 and CDR2: MGHRA and YSYEKL. Trimming cost V 4 bases and J 1 base, with 11 bases left between them. The CDR3 loop spans 14 amino acids.

This chain uses TRBV7-8 with TRBJ2-7, with TRBD1 identical over 12 bases. The J segment lost 4 bases and the V segment lost 3 bases, leaving 7 bases of the junction unmatched. CDR1 is SGHVS and CDR2 is FQNEAQ in the germline V gene. This CDR3 comprises 16 residues. The CDR3 region has the DNA TGTGCCAGCAGCTTCAGGGGACAGGGGGCAATGTACGAGCAGTACTTC. Its translation is CASSFRGQGAMYEQYF.

The chain recombines TRBV14 with TRBJ2-7; TRBD1 agrees at 9 bases. Germline V lookup: CDR1 SGHDN, CDR2 FVKESK. The CDR3 contains 17 residues. The V segment lost 0 bases and the J segment 3 bases; nucleotides outside the gene matches: 9. CDR3 DNA: TGTGCCAGCAGCCAAGACCGCCCCGGGACAGGGAACTACGAGCAGTACTTC. Amino acids: CASSQDRPGTGNYEQYF. Full variable domain (missing parts from reference TRBV14 and TRBJ2-7): EAGVTQFPSHSVIEKGQTVTLRCDPISGHDNLYWYRRVMGKEIKFLLHFVKESKQDESGMPNNRFLAERTGGTYSTLKVQPAELEDSGVYFCASSQDRPGTGNYEQYFGPGTRLTVT.

This chain connects TRBV20-1 to TRBJ2-5, with 9 nucleotides matching TRBD1. CDR1 DFQATT and CDR2 SNEGSKA come from the germline V gene (reference sequence). This CDR3 contains 18 residues. Trimming took 4 bases from V and 2 from J; bases not matched to a gene: 17. This chain's CDR3 is CSATGTGTVLASQETQYF. CDR3 in DNA: TGCAGTGCTACCGGGACAGGGACAGTCTTAGCATCTCAAGAGACCCAGTACTTC.

J is TRBJ2-3 and V is TRBV6-5; maybe TRBD2 (6 bases). V dropped 0 bases and J dropped 2 bases, with 15 bases sitting between them. The germline V gene has CDR1 MNHEY and CDR2 SVGAGI. The CDR3 is 17 amino acids. The CDR3 region is CASSYSISSVYTDTQYF. The CDR3 DNA reads as TGTGCCAGCAGTTACTCAATTTCTAGCGTCTACACAGATACGCAGTATTTT.

There are a few counts of this clonotype. In DNA, the CDR3 is TGTGCCAGCAGTTTACGGGGCGCTGAAGCTTTCTTT. It codes for CASSLRGAEAFF. This chain links TRBV6-1 with TRBJ1-1; D is perhaps TRBD1 (5 bases). Germline CDR1 reads MNHNS; CDR2 reads SASEGT. V lost 5 bases and J lost 6, with 10 bases in between. The CDR3 totals 12 residues.

V usage is TRBV7-6 and J usage is TRBJ1-5; D uncertain. The CDR3 consists of 16 residues. Germline-derived CDR1 and CDR2 are SGHVS and FNYEAQ. The V gene lost 2 bases and the J gene lost 2 bases, with 13 bases spanning the gap. CDR3 bases: TGTGCCAGCAGCTTAAGCCCCTTGGGAGGCAATCAGCCCCAGCATTTT. Translating gives CASSLSPLGGNQPQHF.

The chain joins TRBV6-1 to TRBJ2-5; 11 bases map to TRBD2. The CDR3 has 17 residues. Losses at the gene ends were 6 bases for V and 5 bases for J; bases not matched to a gene: 14. Germline V CDR1 and CDR2: MNHNS, SASEGT. CDR3 sequence: CASRSLLAGGSMETQYF. The CDR3 DNA reads TGTGCCAGCAGGAGCCTTCTAGCGGGGGGCTCAATGGAGACCCAGTACTTC.

The rearrangement links TRBV30 to TRBJ1-1; 9 bases fit TRBD1. The CDR3 has 12 residues. Trimming removed 3 bases from V and 10 bases from J; junction bases left unmatched: 6. CDR1 is GTSNPN and CDR2 is SVGIG in the germline V gene (reference sequence). CDR3 region: CAWSPGQGTAFF. In nucleotides, the CDR3 is TGTGCCTGGAGCCCCGGACAGGGGACAGCTTTCTTT.

The chain combines TRBV12-3 or TRBV12-4 with TRBJ2-1; TRBD1 might be the D (6 bases). Deletions cut 5 bases from V and 7 bases from J, with 18 bases between. The CDR3 length is 15 residues. The DNA for the CDR3 is TGTGCCAGCAGTCCTCGGACAGACAACGGGAATGAGCAGTTCTTC. Translation gives CASSPRTDNGNEQFF.

The V and J genes are TRBV9 and TRBJ1-1; D not resolved. This CDR3 is built from 12 residues. The germline V gene encodes CDR1 SGDLS and CDR2 YYNGEE. V was clipped by 0 bases and J by 4 bases, with 4 bases between them. The DNA for the CDR3 is TGTGCCAGCAGCGTAGAGGGCACTGAAGCTTTCTTT. Protein: CASSVEGTEAFF.

V and J are TRBV27 and TRBJ1-1; 7 nucleotides line up with TRBD1. Germline lookup yields CDR1 MNHEY and CDR2 SMNVEV (reference sequence). The CDR3 extends over 14 amino acids. V was clipped by 2 bases and J by 7 bases; unmatched bases: 7. The CDR3 spells CASSLDPQGDEAFF. DNA for the CDR3: TGTGCCAGCAGTTTAGATCCCCAGGGGGATGAAGCTTTCTTT.

The chain has TRBV5-6 and TRBJ2-2; 10 bases match TRBD1. CDR3 length: 16 residues. V was pared by 3 bases and J by 5 bases, with 7 bases of the junction left unmatched. Germline loops: CDR1 SGHDT, CDR2 YYEEEE. CDR3 loop: CASSSARDRGTGELFF. DNA of the CDR3: TGTGCCAGCAGCTCCGCGCGGGACAGGGGAACCGGGGAGCTGTTTTTT.

This clonotype was observed many times. The V gene is TRBV7-2, the J gene TRBJ2-5; the D gene is possibly TRBD1 (6 bases). Trimming cost V 4 bases and J 2 bases, with 23 bases left between them. This CDR3 region has 18 residues. Germline assignment: CDR1 SGHTA and CDR2 FQGNSA. CDR3 in DNA: TGTGCCAGCAGCTCGCCGACCAGACAGGCTATCATACAAGAGACCCAGTACTTC. It specifies CASSSPTRQAIIQETQYF.

This clonotype was observed a few times. CDR3 nucleotide sequence: TGTGCCAGCAGCCCCATACAGGGAGGGACTGAAGCTTTCTTT. Protein sequence: CASSPIQGGTEAFF. The rearrangement joins TRBV7-9 to TRBJ1-1, with a weak D call TRBD1 (6 bases). The CDR3 covers 14 residues. From germline, CDR1 is SEHNR and CDR2 FQNEAQ (reference sequence). Trimming removed 5 bases from V and 5 bases from J, with 15 bases in between.

The gene calls are TRBV7-2 and TRBJ1-1; D gene uncertain. The ends were cut back, 3 bases at V and 4 bases at J, with 9 bases in the middle. The CDR3 covers 13 residues. Germline CDR1 is SGHTA and CDR2 is FQGNSA. The CDR3 loop reads CASSLDGGTEAFF. CDR3 DNA sequence: TGTGCCAGCAGCTTGGACGGCGGCACTGAAGCTTTCTTT.

The chain has TRBV7-8 and TRBJ1-6, with 7 nucleotides matching TRBD1. The CDR3 has 15 amino acids. The V gene end was trimmed by 5 bases and the J gene end by 7 bases; junction bases not matched to a gene: 8. Germline CDR1 reads SGHVS; CDR2 reads FQNEAQ. The CDR3 DNA is TGTGCCAGCAGCCCCTGGGACAGTGAAAATTCACCCCTCCACTTT. Amino acids: CASSPWDSENSPLHF.

V is TRBV7-9 and J is TRBJ2-7; 8 bases fit TRBD2. The germline V gene encodes CDR1 SEHNR and CDR2 FQNEAQ (reference sequence). Germline trimming cut 0 bases from V and 5 bases from J; bases unmatched to any gene: 6. The CDR3 runs 15 residues. The DNA for the CDR3 is TGTGCCAGCAGCTTAGCGGCGGGGGGTCCCAACGAGCAGTACTTC. Encoded protein: CASSLAAGGPNEQYF.

V and J are TRBV7-9 and TRBJ2-7, with D perhaps matching TRBD2 (5 bases). The CDR3 is 15 residues long. Trimming stripped 0 bases from V and 3 bases from J, with 12 bases between. Germline assignment: CDR1 SEHNR and CDR2 FQNEAQ (reference sequence). CDR3 DNA sequence: TGTGCCAGCAGCTTAGCACGGGGTTGGGTCTACGAGCAGTACTTC. Translation gives CASSLARGWVYEQYF.

This clonotype was detected only a few times. The chain carries TRBV27 and TRBJ1-2; D perhaps matches TRBD1 (5 bases). Deletions cut 1 base from V and 7 bases from J, with 10 bases between. CDR3 length: 13 residues. CDR1 and CDR2 (germline): MNHEY, SMNVEV (reference sequence). The CDR3 protein is CASSLYQGRGYTF. In DNA, the CDR3 is TGTGCCAGCAGTTTATACCAGGGTCGTGGCTACACCTTC.

The chain links TRBV9 to TRBJ2-1; D is perhaps TRBD1 (5 bases). V was trimmed by 5 bases and J by 9 bases, leaving 12 bases between them. There are 12 residues in the CDR3. Germline lookup yields CDR1 SGDLS and CDR2 YYNGEE. The CDR3 loop reads CASSTRASEQFF. The CDR3 DNA is TGTGCCAGCAGTACCAGGGCATCTGAGCAGTTCTTC. The whole variable domain, remainder taken from reference TRBV9 and TRBJ2-1, is DSGVTQTPKHLITATGQRVTLRCSPRSGDLSVYWYQQSLDQGLQFLIQYYNGEERAKGNILERFSAQQFPDLHSELNLSSLELGDSALYFCASSTRASEQFFGPGTRLTVL.

The chain carries TRBV4-3 and TRBJ2-7; TRBD1 matches at 8 bases. With 0 bases clipped from V and 3 bases from J, the junction kept 4 bases outside the gene matches. The CDR3 sequence is 15 residues long. Per germline, CDR1 LGHNA and CDR2 YSLEER. CDR3 sequence: CASSQDRTGYYEQYF. CDR3 nucleotide sequence: TGCGCCAGCAGCCAAGATAGGACAGGGTACTACGAGCAGTACTTC.

The chain has TRBV7-8 and TRBJ1-3; D not certain. Germline CDR1 reads SGHVS; CDR2 reads FQNEAQ. Trimming removed 0 bases at V and 7 bases at J, with 16 bases between. This CDR3 comprises 16 residues. CDR3 protein: CASSLAPVVLGNTIYF. The CDR3 DNA reads TGTGCCAGCAGCTTAGCTCCCGTGGTTTTAGGGAACACCATATATTTT.